A single sample is the source of the 27 T cell receptor beta chains below, sequenced in a study of CD4 T cells in relation to SARS-CoV-2 and coronaviruses. For these TCRs, the target antigens are not known. CD4+ T cells from unexposed donors were obtained before the COVID-19 pandemic (2011-2018). After about 10 days of culture, CD4+ T cells were isolated. Only in-frame clones appear in the TCRdb table, and some are missing; sequencing was by immunoSEQ multiplex PCR. Altogether 15,000 to 20,000 clones are present, about four fifths being singletons, with the ten largest covering roughly a sixth. Sample: CD4+ T cells from PBMCs, cultured in vitro. The receptors shown here come from a human donor in good health.

The rearrangement links TRBV2 to TRBJ1-4; the D gene is possibly TRBD1 (5 bases). Trimming left V 6 bases short and J 3 bases short, with 11 bases between. The germline V gene encodes CDR1 SNHLY and CDR2 FYNNEI. CDR3 length: 14 residues. Here the CDR3 DNA reads TGTGCCAGCAGGCGGGCAGGGCCTAATGAAAAACTGTTTTTT. Translation gives CASRRAGPNEKLFF.

The V and J genes are TRBV10-2 and TRBJ2-6; D remains ambiguous. The germline gives CDR1 WSHSY, CDR2 SAAADI. The CDR3 is 14 amino acids. The V end lost 2 bases, the J end lost 2 bases, and 4 bases lay between the germline ends. CDR3 loop: CASSETAGANVLTF. CDR3 nucleotide sequence: TGCGCCAGCAGTGAGACAGCTGGGGCCAACGTCCTGACTTTC.

V usage is TRBV19 and J usage is TRBJ2-7, with D possibly matching TRBD2 (6 bases). Trimming removed 5 bases at V and 0 bases at J, with 11 bases between. There are 14 residues in the CDR3. Germline V gene sequence: CDR1 LNHDA, CDR2 SQIVND (reference sequence). The CDR3 protein is CASSLGSGSYEQYF. CDR3 nucleotides: TGTGCCAGTAGTTTAGGTAGCGGCTCCTACGAGCAGTACTTC.

This clone was seen a few times. The chain carries TRBV30 and TRBJ1-4; 9 bases are a match to TRBD1. The CDR3 is 14 residues long. Unmatched junction bases numbered 5, after V lost 5 bases and J lost 4 bases. Germline V gene sequence: CDR1 GTSNPN, CDR2 SVGIG (reference sequence). The CDR3 region has the DNA TGTGCCTGGCAGCAGACAGGGGGTAATGAAAAACTGTTTTTT. This sequence encodes CAWQQTGGNEKLFF.

This clone was seen a handful of times. This chain links TRBV19 with TRBJ2-7, with 11 bases fitting TRBD2. Germline values: CDR1 LNHDA, CDR2 SQIVND (reference sequence). Losses at the gene ends were 4 bases for V and 6 bases for J; bases not matched to a gene: 8. The CDR3 sequence is 15 residues long. The CDR3 reads CASSTETSGTGEQYF. The CDR3 region has the DNA TGTGCCAGTAGTACCGAGACTAGCGGGACTGGCGAGCAGTACTTC.

This clone is a singleton in its sample. The chain employs TRBV11-2 and TRBJ2-2; D is ambiguous. Germline assignment: CDR1 SGHAT and CDR2 FQNNGV. The CDR3 sequence is 15 residues long. Trimming took off 1 base at V and 2 bases at J, with 8 bases between the two ends. CDR3 residues: CASSLVSGNTGELFF. The CDR3 DNA reads as TGTGCCAGCAGCTTAGTGTCAGGAAACACCGGGGAGCTGTTTTTT.

This clone was seen a few times. The V call is TRBV6-5, the J call TRBJ2-1; 7 nucleotides agree with TRBD1. The ends lost 6 bases at V and 4 bases at J; junction bases unmatched: 6. This CDR3 contains 14 residues. Germline-derived CDR1 and CDR2 are MNHEY and SVGAGI. The CDR3 coding sequence is TGTGCCAGCAGCCACAGGGGTCTGTACAATGAGCAGTTCTTC. The encoded protein is CASSHRGLYNEQFF.

CDR3 loop: CAWSGTTMPPYNEQFF. CDR3 coding DNA: TGTGCCTGGAGTGGGACCACCATGCCACCTTACAATGAGCAGTTCTTC. The rearrangement joins TRBV30 to TRBJ2-1, with no clear D. In germline, CDR1 is GTSNPN, CDR2 SVGIG (reference sequence). CDR3 length: 16 amino acids. V shed 1 base and J shed 4 bases, with 17 bases lying between them.

This chain connects TRBV14 to TRBJ2-3; maybe TRBD2 (5 bases). This CDR3 spans 12 amino acids. V was shortened by 2 bases and J by 8 bases, with 8 bases between the two germline ends. Germline V gene lookup returns CDR1 SGHDN and CDR2 FVKESK. The DNA for the CDR3 is TGTGCCAGCAGCCAAATTGAGGGTACGCAGTATTTT. This sequence encodes CASSQIEGTQYF.

This clone is large in the sample. The rearrangement uses TRBV5-8 and TRBJ1-1; D unresolved. Germline assignment: CDR1 SGHTS and CDR2 YDEGEE. V was cut by 5 bases and J by 0 bases, with 14 bases left in between. The CDR3 totals 15 residues. The CDR3 nucleotides read TGTGCCAGCAGTCAGATGGGCAGCATGAACACTGAAGCTTTCTTT. Encoded protein: CASSQMGSMNTEAFF. The whole variable domain, filled in from reference TRBV5-8 and TRBJ1-1, reads EAGVTQSPTHLIKTRGQQATLRCSPISGHTSVYWYQQALGLGLQFLLWYDEGEERNRGNFPPRFSGRQFPNYSSELNVNALELEDSALYLCASSQMGSMNTEAFFGQGTRLTVV.

This chain joins TRBV6-5 and TRBJ2-2; 8 bases align to TRBD1. CDR3 size: 15 residues. J was trimmed by 1 base and V by 4 bases; bases with no gene match: 2. CDR1 and CDR2 (germline): MNHEY, SVGAGI. The CDR3 loop reads CASSSGQGNTGELFF. CDR3 DNA: TGTGCCAGCAGTTCCGGACAGGGGAACACCGGGGAGCTGTTTTTT.

The V and J genes are TRBV2 and TRBJ2-3; D may be TRBD2 (6 bases). The CDR3 is 13 amino acids. V gave up 8 bases and J gave up 2 bases, with 11 bases separating them. Germline V gene data show CDR1 as SNHLY and CDR2 as FYNNEI. CDR3 loop: CASGGDDTDTQYF. CDR3 DNA: TGTGCCAGCGGAGGGGACGACACAGATACGCAGTATTTT.

This chain links TRBV6-4 with TRBJ2-7, with D possibly being TRBD2 (6 bases). This CDR3 comprises 14 residues. Germline CDR1 and CDR2: MRHNA and SNTAGT. The V end lost 3 bases, the J end lost 0 bases, and 9 bases lay between the germline ends. CDR3 sequence reads: CASSEATSSYEQYF. As DNA, the CDR3 is TGTGCCAGCAGTGAAGCGACTAGCTCCTACGAGCAGTACTTC.

The chain is built from TRBV28 and TRBJ2-2; D is ambiguous. The CDR3 contains 14 residues. Germline V gene data show CDR1 as MDHEN and CDR2 as SYDVKM. Trimming removed 4 bases at V and 2 bases at J, with 8 bases between. CDR3 sequence reads: CASSSAPNTGELFF. The CDR3 coding sequence is TGTGCCAGCAGTTCAGCGCCTAACACCGGGGAGCTGTTTTTT.

The chain carries TRBV2 and TRBJ2-3; D is possibly TRBD1 (6 bases). The germline V gene encodes CDR1 SNHLY and CDR2 FYNNEI. Trimming took 9 bases from V and 2 from J, leaving 12 bases between them. The CDR3 runs 13 residues. The CDR3: CASRDRHTDTQYF. CDR3 in DNA: TGTGCCAGTAGAGACAGGCACACAGATACGCAGTATTTT. Full variable domain (remainder filled in from reference TRBV2 and TRBJ2-3): EPEVTQTPSHQVTQMGQEVILRCVPISNHLYFYWYRQILGQKVEFLVSFYNNEISEKSEIFDDQFSVERPDGSNFTLKIRSTKLEDSAMYFCASRDRHTDTQYFGPGTRLTVL.

The rearrangement links TRBV30 to TRBJ1-2; D is uncertain. Germline lookup yields CDR1 GTSNPN and CDR2 SVGIG (reference sequence). V was cut by 2 bases and J by 4 bases, with 17 bases left in between. This CDR3 is built from 15 residues. The CDR3 region has the DNA TGTGCCTGGAGTACCCGTCTCCCTTATGTCTATGGCTACACCTTC. It encodes CAWSTRLPYVYGYTF. Combining the CDR3 with reference TRBV30 and TRBJ1-2 gives the whole variable domain SQTIHQWPATLVQPVGSPLSLECTVEGTSNPNLYWYRQAAGRGLQLLFYSVGIGQISSEVPQNLSASRPQDRQFILSSKKLLLSDSGFYLCAWSTRLPYVYGYTFGSGTRLTVV.

The CDR3: CASSDRTSYGYTF. The DNA for the CDR3 is TGCGCCAGCAGTGACAGGACTAGTTATGGCTACACCTTC. The rearrangement links TRBV10-2 to TRBJ1-2; D is unresolved. CDR1 is WSHSY and CDR2 is SAAADI in the germline V gene. The CDR3 runs to 13 residues. V was clipped by 3 bases and J by 5 bases, with 10 bases between them.

The genes are TRBV5-1 and TRBJ1-6; 7 nucleotides match TRBD1. The CDR3 has 14 residues. Germline CDR1 SGHRS, CDR2 YFSETQ. J lost 9 bases, V lost 0 bases, and 3 bases had no gene match. The CDR3 coding sequence is TGCGCCAGCAGCTTGGGACAGGGCGGTTCACCCCTCCACTTT. This gives the protein CASSLGQGGSPLHF.

The rearrangement joins TRBV3-1 (or the pseudogene TRBV3-2) to TRBJ1-1, with 7 bases lining up with TRBD1. The CDR3 totals 13 residues. CDR1 is LGHDT and CDR2 is YNNKEL in the germline V gene (reference sequence). Unmatched junction bases numbered 6, after V lost 4 bases and J lost 7 bases. CDR3 loop: CASSRRTGFEAFF. As DNA, the CDR3 is TGTGCCAGCAGCCGAAGGACAGGTTTTGAAGCTTTCTTT.

This clone was seen a few times. The V gene is TRBV6-1, the J gene TRBJ2-7; 10 bases line up with TRBD2. CDR1 is MNHNS, CDR2 SASEGT, per germline. The J segment lost 4 bases and the V segment lost 0 bases, leaving 6 bases of the junction unmatched. This CDR3 contains 16 residues. CDR3 sequence reads: CASSEALAGDSYEQYF. The DNA for the CDR3 is TGTGCCAGCAGTGAAGCGCTAGCGGGAGACTCGTACGAGCAGTACTTC.

The chain couples TRBV2 to TRBJ2-7, with D uncertain. This CDR3 region has 15 residues. Germline V gene data show CDR1 as SNHLY and CDR2 as FYNNEI. The V gene lost 3 bases and the J gene lost 7 bases, with 19 bases spanning the gap. The CDR3 DNA is TGTGCCAGCAGTGAGGACCCCTCGAGGTCAAGGGAGCAGTACTTC. Amino acid sequence: CASSEDPSRSREQYF.

This clone was observed once. This chain uses TRBV18 with TRBJ2-3, with 10 bases identical to TRBD1. J gave up 2 bases and V 4 bases, and 6 bases lay outside the gene matches. The CDR3 loop spans 16 amino acids. Germline V gene data show CDR1 as KGHSH and CDR2 as LQKENI. For the CDR3, the DNA is TGTGCCAGCTCACAGGGACAGGGGAACCCCACAGATACGCAGTATTTT. Translated, it gives CASSQGQGNPTDTQYF.

The V call is TRBV2, the J call TRBJ2-7, with D possibly being TRBD2 (5 bases). Between the trimmed V and J ends, which lost 4 bases and 5 bases, there was a span of 12 bases. Germline V gene sequence: CDR1 SNHLY, CDR2 FYNNEI. This CDR3 comprises 13 residues. CDR3 in amino acids: CASSVRERDEQYF. The DNA for the CDR3 is TGTGCCAGCAGTGTAAGGGAGCGTGACGAGCAGTACTTC. Complete variable domain (other parts from reference TRBV2 and TRBJ2-7): EPEVTQTPSHQVTQMGQEVILRCVPISNHLYFYWYRQILGQKVEFLVSFYNNEISEKSEIFDDQFSVERPDGSNFTLKIRSTKLEDSAMYFCASSVRERDEQYFGPGTRLTVT.

The V and J genes are TRBV6-5 and TRBJ2-6; D call uncertain. The CDR3 extends over 15 amino acids. V lost 8 bases and J 1 base, leaving 12 bases between the germline ends. Germline lookup yields CDR1 MNHEY and CDR2 SVGAGI. CDR3: CASGSVTSGANVLTF. CDR3 nucleotide sequence: TGTGCCAGCGGGTCGGTTACGTCTGGGGCCAACGTCCTGACTTTC.

The CDR3 loop is CASSGQETQYF. The CDR3 nucleotides are TGTGCCAGCAGTGGCCAAGAGACCCAGTACTTC. The chain combines TRBV2 with TRBJ2-5, with unresolved D. Germline V gives CDR1 SNHLY, CDR2 FYNNEI. CDR3 length: 11 residues. Between the trimmed V and J ends, which lost 4 bases and 1 base, there was a span of 1 base.

Only one count was recorded for this clone. V gene TRBV4-1 combines with J gene TRBJ2-3; 9 nucleotides line up with TRBD1. The CDR3 extends over 15 amino acids. V trimming: 1 base; J trimming: 7 bases; junction bases outside the gene matches: 6. Germline assignment: CDR1 MGHRA and CDR2 YSYEKL. The chain's CDR3 is CASSQGAQGAHTQYF. As DNA, the CDR3 is TGCGCCAGCAGCCAAGGGGCACAGGGGGCGCATACGCAGTATTTT.

V gene TRBV3-1 (or the pseudogene TRBV3-2) combines with J gene TRBJ2-7; D not resolved. Germline V CDR1 and CDR2: LGHDT, YNNKEL (reference sequence). The ends were cut back, 2 bases at V and 4 bases at J, with 3 bases in the middle. The CDR3 runs to 11 residues. CDR3 in DNA: TGTGCCAGCAGCCAATATTACGAGCAGTACTTC. Protein product: CASSQYYEQYF.